Below, one T cell receptor beta chain is given with its context. The CDR3 has 11 amino acids. The germline V gene encodes CDR1 SNHLY and CDR2 FYNNEI. Trimming shortened V by 7 bases and J by 8 bases, and 10 bases separated the two germline ends. The data were taken from a study of blood T cell repertoires in COVID-19. As for the study in general: Acute and convalescent COVID-19 samples came from the United States, Italy and Spain. T cells, B-cell-depleted T cells, or PBMCs supplied cDNA or gDNA.

In the source study's methods: Reference gene primer amplification gave nucleated cell count estimates. Profiled with immunoSEQ multiplex PCR; TCRdb holds only in-frame clones, not every one. V, J and clone size reflect that table, while D and trimming were determined from the DNA. The table includes under 200,000 clones, 70% to 90% detected once. The Seattle site enrolled patients during active infection and followed them longitudinally. What was sequenced was peripheral blood. The chain carries TRBV2 and TRBJ2-3; the D gene is possibly TRBD1 (5 bases). The TCR sequence derives from a man in his sixties with COVID-19, enrolled during active disease. The CDR3 loop is CASTGAPTQYF. In nucleotides, the CDR3 is TGTGCCAGCACTGGGGCACCTACGCAGTATTTT.